This entry concerns a single TCR beta chain. Researchers ran the PCR with 60 Vbeta and 13 Jbeta primers. The repertoire was sequenced with immunoSEQ multiplex PCR; TCRdb's copy has only in-frame clones and lacks some. The repertoire consists of roughly 120,000 clones, with 70% to 80% occurring once and the leading ten covering 5% to 6%. These data belong to a study of cytomegalovirus exposure and HLA in healthy donors. The overall study: An early data release held tens of millions of unique TCRs from HLA-typed donors.

Germline V gives CDR1 SNHLY, CDR2 FYNNEI. There are 14 residues in the CDR3. V shed 1 base and J shed 8 bases, with 14 bases lying between them. This receptor was taken from a woman in her 30s in good health and CMV-seropositive. Material for sequencing was PBMCs. This chain joins TRBV2 and TRBJ1-2; D is possibly TRBD1 (6 bases). As DNA, the CDR3 is TGTGCCAGCAGTGAAGAGGGGGGGATTGGAGGCTACACCTTC. This translates into CASSEEGGIGGYTF.